This TCR beta chain was obtained from a study of T cell responses to AZD1222 COVID-19 vaccine. Some second doses came at about 4 weeks and others at about 12 weeks; these were pooled. Clones were sequenced by immunoSEQ multiplex PCR, and TCRdb holds only the in-frame ones, with some missing. The sample records roughly 120,000 clones, 85% to 90% being singletons. Per the germline V gene, CDR1 is SGHTA and CDR2 is FQGNSA. J lost 6 bases, V lost 0 bases, and 6 bases had no gene match. The CDR3 loop spans 16 amino acids. Sample: peripheral blood, taken 28 days after the second AZD1222 dose. The sequence came from an adult who received the AZD1222 COVID-19 vaccine. The V and J genes are TRBV7-2 and TRBJ2-7; 12 bases are a match to TRBD1. CDR3 sequence (DNA): TGTGCCAGCAGCTTAGCGGGACAGGGGGCGCGGTTCGAGCAGTACTTC. It codes for CASSLAGQGARFEQYF.